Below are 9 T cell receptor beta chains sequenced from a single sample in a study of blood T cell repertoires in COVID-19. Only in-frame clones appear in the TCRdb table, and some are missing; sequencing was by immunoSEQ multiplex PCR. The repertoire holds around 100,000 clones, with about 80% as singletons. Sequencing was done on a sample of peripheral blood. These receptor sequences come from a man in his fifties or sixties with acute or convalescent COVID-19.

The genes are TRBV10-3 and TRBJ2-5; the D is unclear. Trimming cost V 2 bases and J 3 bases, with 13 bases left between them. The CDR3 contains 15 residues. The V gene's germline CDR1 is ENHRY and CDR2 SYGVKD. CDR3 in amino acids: CAISEPTLGKETQYF. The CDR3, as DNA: TGTGCCATCAGTGAGCCGACTCTAGGAAAAGAGACCCAGTACTTC.

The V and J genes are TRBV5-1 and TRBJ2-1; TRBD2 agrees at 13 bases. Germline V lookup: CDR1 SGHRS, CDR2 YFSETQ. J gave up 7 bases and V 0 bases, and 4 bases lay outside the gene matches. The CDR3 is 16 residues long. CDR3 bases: TGCGCCAGCAGCTTGGGGACTAGCGGGAGCTTGAATGAGCAGTTCTTC. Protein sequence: CASSLGTSGSLNEQFF.

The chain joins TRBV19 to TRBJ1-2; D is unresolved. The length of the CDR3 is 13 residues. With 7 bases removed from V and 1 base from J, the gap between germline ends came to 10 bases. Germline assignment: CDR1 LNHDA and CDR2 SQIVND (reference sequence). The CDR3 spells CASTPGLNYGYTF. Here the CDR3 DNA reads TGTGCCAGTACCCCTGGACTTAACTATGGCTACACCTTC.

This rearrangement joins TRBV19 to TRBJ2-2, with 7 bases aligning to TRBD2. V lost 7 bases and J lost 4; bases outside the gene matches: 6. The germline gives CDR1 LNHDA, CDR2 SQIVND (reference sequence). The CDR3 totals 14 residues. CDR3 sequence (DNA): TGTGCCAGTATTACGGGGAGGGCCACCGGGGAGCTGTTTTTT. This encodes CASITGRATGELFF. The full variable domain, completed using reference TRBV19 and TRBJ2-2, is DGGITQSPKYLFRKEGQNVTLSCEQNLNHDAMYWYRQDPGQGLRLIYYSQIVNDFQKGDIAEGYSVSREKKESFPLTVTSAQKNPTAFYLCASITGRATGELFFGEGSRLTVL.

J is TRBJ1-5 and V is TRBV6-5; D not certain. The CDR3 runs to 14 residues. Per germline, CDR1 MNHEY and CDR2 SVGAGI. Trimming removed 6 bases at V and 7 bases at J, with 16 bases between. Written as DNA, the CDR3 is TGTGCCAGCAGGACGGGTGAATCCCTGCAGCCCCAGCATTTT. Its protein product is CASRTGESLQPQHF.

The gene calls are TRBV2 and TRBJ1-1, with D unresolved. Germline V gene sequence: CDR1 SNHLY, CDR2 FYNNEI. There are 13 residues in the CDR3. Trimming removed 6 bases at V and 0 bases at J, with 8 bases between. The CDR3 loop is CASRYNMNTEAFF. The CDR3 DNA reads TGTGCCAGCAGGTACAATATGAACACTGAAGCTTTCTTT.

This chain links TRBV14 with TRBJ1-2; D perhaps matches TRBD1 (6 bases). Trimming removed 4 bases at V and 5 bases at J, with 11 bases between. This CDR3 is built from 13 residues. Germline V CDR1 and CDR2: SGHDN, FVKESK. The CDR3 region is CASSRSGEYGYTF. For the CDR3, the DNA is TGTGCCAGCAGCCGATCAGGGGAGTATGGCTACACCTTC.

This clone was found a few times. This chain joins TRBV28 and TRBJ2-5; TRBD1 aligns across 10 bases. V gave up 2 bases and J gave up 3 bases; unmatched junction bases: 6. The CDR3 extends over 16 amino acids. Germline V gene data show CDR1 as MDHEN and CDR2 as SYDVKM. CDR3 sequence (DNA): TGTGCCAGCAGTTTACTTCCCGGGACAGGGGAAGAGACCCAGTACTTC. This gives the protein CASSLLPGTGEETQYF.

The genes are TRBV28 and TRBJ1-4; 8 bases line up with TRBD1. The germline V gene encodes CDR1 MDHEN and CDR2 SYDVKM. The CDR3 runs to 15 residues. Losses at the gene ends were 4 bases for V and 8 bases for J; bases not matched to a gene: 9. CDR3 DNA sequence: TGTGCCAGCAGTTCACGACAGGGGACAGGAGAAAAACTGTTTTTT. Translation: CASSSRQGTGEKLFF.